This is a list of T cell receptor beta chains from one sample in a study of shared clonotypes between healthy human individuals. Measured with immunoSEQ multiplex PCR; TCRdb has only the in-frame clones, and not every one. Of hundreds of thousands of clones listed, 85% to 95% are singletons. The sample was naive CD8+ T cells sorted from blood. The receptors shown here come from a woman aged 25 to 39 in good health. CDR3s include the opening cysteine and the closing phenylalanine or tryptophan. Each record gives: D gene, clone size, V gene, J gene, CDR3 protein, CDR3 DNA. The D gene is left open where the match is weak. The listing skips clone size in some rows; elsewhere it reads once, few, many or a size class.

>NA|NA|TRBV10-3|TRBJ2-7
CAISERDNYEQYF
TGTGCCATCAGTGAGCGGGACAACTACGAGCAGTACTTC
>NA|NA|TRBV28|TRBJ2-5
CASGAQGRGETQYF
TGTGCCAGCGGGGCACAGGGGAGGGGAGAGACCCAGTACTTC
>TRBD1|NA|TRBV5-1|TRBJ1-1
CASSLVSDRGLMNTEAFF
TGCGCCAGCAGCTTGGTTTCGGACAGGGGGCTCATGAACACTGAAGCTTTCTTT
>TRBD2|NA|TRBV25-1|TRBJ2-2
CASSEPGLAGYTGELFF
TGTGCCAGCAGTGAACCCGGACTAGCGGGATACACCGGGGAGCTGTTTTTT
>NA|NA|TRBV28|TRBJ2-2
CASTGASNTGELFF
TGTGCCAGCACTGGGGCTTCGAACACCGGGGAGCTGTTTTTT
>TRBD1|NA|TRBV7-7|TRBJ2-5
CASSLTPGQGVYETQYF
TGTGCCAGCAGCTTAACCCCGGGTCAGGGGGTTTATGAGACCCAGTACTTC
>NA|NA|TRBV15|TRBJ1-4
CATSRDGNRNEKLFF
TGTGCCACCAGCAGAGATGGGAATCGTAATGAAAAACTGTTTTTT
>NA|NA|TRBV5-6|TRBJ1-5
CASSESSNQPQHF
TGTGCCAGCAGCGAGAGTAGCAATCAGCCCCAGCATTTT
>NA|NA|TRBV27|TRBJ1-4
CASSLGYRSATNEKLFF
TGTGCCAGCAGTTTAGGCTACAGGTCTGCAACTAATGAAAAACTGTTTTTT
>NA|NA|TRBV9|TRBJ2-1
CASSVDRYNEQFF
TGTGCCAGCAGCGTAGACAGATACAATGAGCAGTTCTTC
>TRBD2|NA|TRBV5-6|TRBJ2-7
CASSLYEPAGGSEQYF
TGTGCCAGCAGCTTGTACGAACCAGCGGGGGGGAGCGAGCAGTACTTC
>NA|once|TRBV2|TRBJ2-5
CASREPAGPSEETQYF
TGTGCCAGCAGAGAACCCGCGGGACCTTCTGAAGAGACCCAGTACTTC
>NA|NA|TRBV28|TRBJ1-1
CASTRGEGRMNTEAFF
TGTGCCAGCACCCGGGGGGAGGGTCGGATGAACACTGAAGCTTTCTTT
>NA|few|TRBV19|TRBJ2-7
CASSIVHSSYEQYF
TGTGCCAGTAGTATCGTTCACTCATCCTACGAGCAGTACTTC
>TRBD1|NA|TRBV27|TRBJ2-7
CASSHGTEYEQYF
TGTGCCAGCAGCCACGGGACAGAGTACGAGCAGTACTTC
>TRBD1|NA|TRBV27|TRBJ1-4
CASSADPNSVGARTGNEKLFF
TGTGCCAGCAGTGCCGATCCGAATAGTGTGGGGGCACGGACAGGGAATGAAAAACTGTTTTTT
>TRBD1|NA|TRBV7-9|TRBJ1-2
CASSSGQGARIYGYTF
TGTGCCAGCAGCTCGGGACAGGGGGCGCGGATCTATGGCTACACCTTC
>NA|NA|TRBV5-1|TRBJ2-7
CASSFGQTYEQYF
TGCGCCAGCAGCTTCGGGCAGACCTACGAGCAGTACTTC
>NA|NA|TRBV4-1|TRBJ1-5
CASSQVYVFGRNQPQHF
TGCGCCAGCAGCCAAGTGTATGTGTTCGGTCGAAATCAGCCCCAGCATTTT
>NA|NA|TRBV7-6|TRBJ2-7
CASSCFRGSPYEQYF
TGTGCCAGCAGCTGCTTCCGCGGGTCACCCTACGAGCAGTACTTC
>TRBD2|NA|TRBV7-6|TRBJ2-2
CASSSREGIPGELFF
TGTGCCAGCAGCTCAAGGGAGGGCATCCCCGGGGAGCTGTTTTTT
>TRBD2|once|TRBV27|TRBJ2-1
CASSPGLAIYNEQFF
TGTGCCAGCAGTCCCGGACTAGCGATTTACAATGAGCAGTTCTTC
>NA|once|TRBV7-7|TRBJ1-1
CASSLRVGIDTEAFF
TGTGCCAGCAGCTTACGAGTAGGGATCGACACTGAAGCTTTCTTT
>NA|NA|TRBV27|TRBJ2-7
CASSYGRGRYEQYF
TGTGCCAGCAGTTACGGCAGGGGCAGGTACGAGCAGTACTTC
>TRBD2|NA|TRBV29-1|TRBJ2-7
CSVVVAGVGEQYF
TGCAGCGTTGTCGTAGCGGGAGTTGGAGAGCAGTACTTC
>TRBD2|NA|TRBV2|TRBJ2-7
CASSGGLGPAQYF
TGTGCCAGCAGTGGTGGACTAGGGCCAGCGCAGTACTTC
>NA|NA|TRBV6-5|TRBJ2-2
CASSWGANTGELFF
TGTGCCAGCAGTTGGGGGGCGAACACCGGGGAGCTGTTTTTT
>TRBD2|NA|TRBV27|TRBJ2-1
CASSAGTSGRNEQFF
TGTGCCAGCAGTGCCGGGACTAGCGGGAGGAATGAGCAGTTCTTC
>TRBD1|NA|TRBV27|TRBJ1-2
CASSPTPGQYYGYTF
TGTGCCAGCAGTCCAACCCCGGGACAGTACTATGGCTACACCTTC
>NA|few|TRBV7-9|TRBJ1-5
CASSLGGLPQHF
TGTGCCAGCAGCCTTGGGGGACTGCCCCAGCATTTT
>NA|NA|TRBV5-4|TRBJ1-1
CASSQGSSTEAFF
TGTGCCAGCAGCCAGGGGTCGAGCACTGAAGCTTTCTTT
>NA|NA|TRBV5-8|TRBJ2-1
CASSLVTGPYNEQFF
TGTGCCAGCAGCTTGGTAACAGGTCCATACAATGAGCAGTTCTTC
>TRBD1|NA|TRBV27|TRBJ1-2
CASSSHYGTGNGYTF
TGTGCCAGCAGTTCGCACTACGGGACAGGGAACGGCTACACCTTC
>TRBD2|NA|TRBV7-9|TRBJ2-7
CASSFSDRSGRFDEQYF
TGTGCCAGCAGCTTTTCAGATAGAAGCGGGAGGTTCGACGAGCAGTACTTC
>TRBD2|NA|TRBV4-1|TRBJ2-1
CASSQGPGLAGDEQFF
TGCGCCAGCAGCCAAGGACCGGGACTAGCGGGGGATGAGCAGTTCTTC
>NA|NA|TRBV2|TRBJ2-5
CASSVGLEPENQETQYF
TGTGCCAGCAGTGTAGGTCTGGAACCAGAGAACCAAGAGACCCAGTACTTC
>NA|NA|TRBV19|TRBJ2-2
CASSSGVNTGELFF
TGTGCCAGTAGTAGCGGGGTTAACACCGGGGAGCTGTTTTTT
>NA|NA|TRBV28|TRBJ1-3
CASRLDRNSGNTIYF
TGTGCCAGCAGACTGGACAGAAACTCTGGAAACACCATATATTTT
>NA|NA|TRBV27|TRBJ2-3
CASSSDTDTQYF
TGTGCCAGCAGTTCTGACACAGATACGCAGTATTTT
>TRBD1|NA|TRBV28|TRBJ2-7
CASSFLGTGAYEQYF
TGTGCCAGCAGTTTCTTAGGGACAGGGGCCTACGAGCAGTACTTC
>NA|NA|TRBV11-2|TRBJ2-5
CASSLLGAPGETQYF
TGTGCCAGCAGCTTGCTGGGGGCCCCCGGAGAGACCCAGTACTTC
>NA|NA|TRBV2|TRBJ1-1
CASTRNEAFF
TGTGCCAGCACCAGGAACGAAGCTTTCTTT
>TRBD2|NA|TRBV28|TRBJ2-7
CASSLPSSGRTSYEQYF
TGTGCCAGCAGCCTCCCGTCGAGCGGGAGGACCTCCTACGAGCAGTACTTC
>TRBD1|NA|TRBV19|TRBJ1-2
CASSPGTGLIGYTF
TGTGCCAGTAGTCCAGGGACAGGGCTCATCGGCTACACCTTC
>NA|NA|TRBV29-1|TRBJ1-1
CSSKSWTTGRAEAFF
TGCAGCTCAAAATCCTGGACAACAGGGAGGGCTGAAGCTTTCTTT
>NA|once|TRBV27|TRBJ1-5
CAGSLYPGTDQPQHF
TGTGCCGGCAGTTTATACCCCGGGACGGATCAGCCCCAGCATTTT
>TRBD2|NA|TRBV27|TRBJ2-7
CASSPTAGGGKEQYF
TGTGCCAGCAGCCCCACAGCGGGAGGAGGTAAGGAGCAGTACTTC
>NA|once|TRBV28|TRBJ1-5
CASSLPGNQPQHF
TGTGCCAGCAGTTTACCGGGCAATCAGCCCCAGCATTTT
>NA|NA|TRBV28|TRBJ2-3
CASTAGGEADTQYF
TGTGCCAGCACCGCCGGCGGAGAGGCAGATACGCAGTATTTT
>NA|NA|TRBV2|TRBJ1-5
CASSAGRNSNQPQHF
TGTGCCAGCAGTGCAGGGAGGAATAGCAATCAGCCCCAGCATTTT